Shown below are 12 T cell receptor beta chains from a single sample sequenced in a study of PD-1 blockade in classical Hodgkin lymphoma. The table came from immunoSEQ multiplex PCR; TCRdb's copy has only in-frame clones and leaves some out. The data show about 14,000 clones, 80% to 90% seen once. The time point: cycle 4 day 1 (C4D1), after 6 weeks of nivolumab. Every patient relapsed after autologous stem cell transplantation, and brentuximab vedotin exposure varied. The sample here was peripheral blood mononuclear cells (PBMCs), taken before the fourth cycle of nivolumab. The source is a human donor with classical Hodgkin lymphoma.

V is TRBV28 and J is TRBJ2-3; 7 nucleotides line up with TRBD2. Trimming cost V 4 bases and J 0 bases; bases outside gene matches: 7. CDR3 size: 16 residues. CDR1 MDHEN and CDR2 SYDVKM come from the germline V gene. Here the CDR3 DNA reads TGTGCCAGCAGTTATATTCTAGCGGCGAGCACAGATACGCAGTATTTT. Translated: CASSYILAASTDTQYF.

The chain has TRBV23-1 and TRBJ1-2; TRBD1 matches 8 bases. TRBV23-1 is marked as an open reading frame, function uncertain. Germline trimming cut 3 bases from V and 3 bases from J; bases unmatched to any gene: 15. CDR3 size: 18 residues. In nucleotides, the CDR3 is TGCGCCAGCAGTCATCTCCAGGGGGCGAGAGGATATCACTATGGCTACACCTTC. Amino acids: CASSHLQGARGYHYGYTF.

This clone was counted a few times. This sequence joins TRBV19 and TRBJ1-5, with D possibly being TRBD1 (6 bases). CDR1 is LNHDA and CDR2 is SQIVND in the germline V gene (reference sequence). V lost 3 bases and J 2 bases, leaving 8 bases between the germline ends. The CDR3 is made up of 14 amino acids. The CDR3 sequence: CASSMTGRNQPQHF. In DNA, the CDR3 is TGTGCCAGTAGTATGACAGGTCGCAATCAGCCCCAGCATTTT.

V is TRBV28 and J is TRBJ2-7; TRBD1 agrees at 9 bases. The CDR3 is 16 residues long. CDR1 and CDR2 from the germline V gene are MDHEN and SYDVKM. V lost 4 bases, J lost 6 bases, and 13 bases stayed unmatched. The CDR3 protein is CASSYPGQGLDGEQYF. In DNA form, the CDR3 reads TGTGCCAGCAGTTACCCGGGACAGGGTCTAGACGGCGAGCAGTACTTC. Based on the CDR3 plus reference TRBV28 and TRBJ2-7, the full variable domain is DVKVTQSSRYLVKRTGEKVFLECVQDMDHENMFWYRQDPGLGLRLIYFSYDVKMKEKGDIPEGYSVSREKKERFSLILESASTNQTSMYLCASSYPGQGLDGEQYFGPGTRLTVT.

In this sample, this clone turned up once. The CDR3 spells CASSLGVARPQHF. CDR3 in DNA: TGTGCCAGCAGTTTAGGTGTAGCTCGGCCCCAGCATTTT. This chain uses TRBV27 with TRBJ1-5; the D is unclear. CDR1 and CDR2 (germline): MNHEY, SMNVEV (reference sequence). The CDR3 contains 13 residues. Trimming left V 2 bases short and J 9 bases short, with 11 bases between.

The genes are TRBV11-2 and TRBJ1-2; D is ambiguous. V shed 4 bases and J shed 4 bases, with 10 bases lying between them. The germline gives CDR1 SGHAT, CDR2 FQNNGV. This CDR3 contains 13 residues. The CDR3 DNA is TGTGCCAGCAGCTCCCCGGCCCCCTATGGCTACACCTTC. This translates into CASSSPAPYGYTF.

This rearrangement joins TRBV4-3 to TRBJ1-5; possibly TRBD1 for D (5 bases). Germline CDR1 reads LGHNA; CDR2 reads YSLEER. CDR3 length equals 15 residues. The germline V and J ends were trimmed by 1 base and 2 bases, with 9 bases remaining between them. CDR3 amino acids: CASSQGRQRNQPQHF. CDR3 in DNA: TGCGCCAGCAGCCAAGGGCGACAGCGCAATCAGCCCCAGCATTTT.

The chain carries TRBV28 and TRBJ1-3; D remains ambiguous. The ends were cut back, 5 bases at V and 3 bases at J, with 14 bases in the middle. The CDR3 sequence is 15 residues long. The germline gives CDR1 MDHEN, CDR2 SYDVKM. The CDR3 loop reads CASSMPPLGGNTIYF. DNA for the CDR3: TGTGCCAGCAGTATGCCTCCTCTTGGTGGAAACACCATATATTTT.

CDR3 sequence (DNA): TGTGCCACCCGCCGGCGGCCCCATAAACTCTATGGCTACACCTTC. Amino acid sequence: CATRRRPHKLYGYTF. The chain couples TRBV7-3 to TRBJ1-2; D remains unclear. Germline loops: CDR1 SGHTA, CDR2 FQGTGA. V was cut by 10 bases and J by 4 bases, with 22 bases left in between. This CDR3 comprises 15 residues.

This chain joins TRBV4-2 and TRBJ1-6; possible D gene TRBD1, 6 bases. The germline CDR1 and CDR2 sequences are LGHNA and YNFKEQ. Trimming stripped 1 base from V and 14 bases from J, with 9 bases between. The CDR3 extends over 12 amino acids. The CDR3 bases are TGTGCCAGCAGCCAAGCAGGGGAGGCCCTCCACTTT. This gives the protein CASSQAGEALHF.

CDR3 sequence (DNA): TGTGCCAGCAGAGCCTCGGGGTCTACGCAGTATTTT. Encoded protein: CASRASGSTQYF. This chain joins TRBV6-5 and TRBJ2-3; D is possibly TRBD2 (5 bases). The CDR3 loop spans 12 amino acids. Looked up from germline, CDR1 is MNHEY and CDR2 is SVGAGI. V lost 6 bases and J lost 8, with 12 bases in between.

This clone appeared once. The chain carries TRBV6-6 and TRBJ2-3; 8 bases map to TRBD2. CDR3 length: 15 amino acids. Germline-derived CDR1 and CDR2 are MNHNY and SVGAGI (reference sequence). With 10 bases clipped from V and 2 bases from J, the junction kept 11 bases outside the gene matches. CDR3 in amino acids: CAIEAGAESTDTQYF. CDR3 in DNA: TGTGCCATTGAAGCGGGGGCCGAGTCCACAGATACGCAGTATTTT.